This is a list of T cell receptor beta chains from one sample in a study of OX40 agonist ivuxolimab in advanced cancers. Here immunoSEQ multiplex PCR was the method, and the copy in TCRdb shows in-frame clones only, minus some. Found here are about 120,000 clones, around 91% of them singletons; the top ten hold about 0.55%. The sample consisted of CD4+ or CD8+ T cells sorted from blood, taken in a trial of the OX40 agonist ivuxolimab. Source of these receptors: an adult with an advanced solid tumor such as melanoma, head and neck, liver or kidney cancer. Both conserved end residues are part of each CDR3.

j_call v_call cdr3_aa
TRBJ1-2 TRBV19 CASSEDSPYGYTF
TRBJ1-1 TRBV4-3 CASKRAEIMNTEAFF
TRBJ2-7 TRBV28 CASNGDLIYEQYF
TRBJ2-3 TRBV28 CASSFPAGGTDTQYF
TRBJ2-5 TRBV18 CASSPPSKQETQYF
TRBJ2-5 TRBV29-1 CSAPSRTGSGETQYF
TRBJ2-7 TRBV7-2 CASSPVAGGSYEQYF
TRBJ2-2 TRBV11-2 CASTIYTGELFF
TRBJ1-2 TRBV9 CASTFEGAGLSPYGYTF
TRBJ2-1 TRBV11-2 CASSIVGPGGNEQFF
TRBJ2-7 TRBV27 CASSVVAKNEQYF
- TRBV30 CAWSSPAQGIYEQYF
TRBJ1-2 TRBV10-3 CAISESGEGVSGYTF
TRBJ2-3 TRBV18 CASSPPTGGGTDTQYF
TRBJ1-2 TRBV28 CASSRHERAYGYTF
TRBJ2-6 TRBV7-2 CASSFTGVGANVLTF
TRBJ2-7 TRBV4-1 CASSQGAGGLYEQYF
TRBJ2-1 TRBV9 CASSVGAGVSYNEQFF
TRBJ2-1 TRBV27 CASSTLAGGPNEQFF
TRBJ2-2 TRBV7-2 CASSHGPDTGELFF
TRBJ1-5 TRBV5-6 CASSLQGRNQPQHF
TRBJ1-6 TRBV14 CASSPLGQVRSPLHF
TRBJ2-4 TRBV7-9 CASSLGGGREGRQYF
TRBJ1-2 TRBV19 CASSYLDDLGYGYTF
TRBJ2-3 TRBV7-9 CASSLDPRDTQYF
TRBJ1-2 TRBV23-1 CASSLSREDDYGYTF
TRBJ1-5 TRBV28 CASGTQPANQPQHF
TRBJ1-2 TRBV6-5 CASSSSYGGYTF
TRBJ1-1 TRBV28 CASSSGTGGSGTEAFF
TRBJ2-3 TRBV7-2 CASSQIPSTDTQYF
TRBJ2-1 TRBV6-1 CASSEGLPPSSYNEQFF
TRBJ2-7 TRBV28 CASSFSGPYEQYF
TRBJ1-2 TRBV19 CASRNQGVSYYGYTF
TRBJ2-7 TRBV7-2 CASSPRQAYEQYF
TRBJ2-1 TRBV7-3 CASSFKGESSYNEQFF
TRBJ1-2 TRBV28 CASSLPSYGYTF
TRBJ2-2 TRBV7-7 CASSFSETGELFF
TRBJ2-3 TRBV28 CASILPGVQSDTQYF
TRBJ2-7 TRBV30 CAWSLRYEQYF
TRBJ2-6 TRBV19 CASRAGQGIGGANVLTF
TRBJ2-5 TRBV6-5 CASRRGTGGTQYF
TRBJ2-3 TRBV18 CASSPPEGGGTQYF